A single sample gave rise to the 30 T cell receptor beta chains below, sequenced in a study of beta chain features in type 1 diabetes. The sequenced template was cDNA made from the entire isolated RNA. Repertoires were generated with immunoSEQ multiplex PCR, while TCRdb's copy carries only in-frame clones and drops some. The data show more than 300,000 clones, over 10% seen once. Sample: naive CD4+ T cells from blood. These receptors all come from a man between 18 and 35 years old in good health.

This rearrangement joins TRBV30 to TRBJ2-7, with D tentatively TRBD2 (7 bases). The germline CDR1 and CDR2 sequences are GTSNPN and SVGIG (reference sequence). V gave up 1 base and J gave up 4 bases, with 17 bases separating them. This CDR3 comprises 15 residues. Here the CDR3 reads CAWSGGGAVVYEQYF. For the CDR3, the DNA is TGTGCCTGGAGTGGGGGGGGCGCGGTAGTTTACGAGCAGTACTTC.

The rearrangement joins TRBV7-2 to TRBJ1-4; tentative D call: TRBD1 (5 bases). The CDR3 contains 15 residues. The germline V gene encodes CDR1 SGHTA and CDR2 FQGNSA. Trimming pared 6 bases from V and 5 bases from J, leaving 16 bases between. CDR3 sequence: CASRVTGTINEKLFF. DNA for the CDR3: TGTGCCAGCAGGGTAACGGGGACTATCAATGAAAAACTGTTTTTT. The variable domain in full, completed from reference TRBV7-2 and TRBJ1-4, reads GAGVSQSPSNKVTEKGKDVELRCDPISGHTALYWYRQSLGQGLEFLIYFQGNSAPDKSGLPSDRFSAERTGGSVSTLTIQRTQQEDSAVYLCASRVTGTINEKLFFGSGTQLSVL.

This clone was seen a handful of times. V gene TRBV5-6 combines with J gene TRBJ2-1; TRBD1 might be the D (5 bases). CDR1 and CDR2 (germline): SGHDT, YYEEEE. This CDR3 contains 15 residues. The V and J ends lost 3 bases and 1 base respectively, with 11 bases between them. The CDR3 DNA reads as TGTGCCAGCAGCTCTTATGACAGTTCCTACAATGAGCAGTTCTTC. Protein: CASSSYDSSYNEQFF.

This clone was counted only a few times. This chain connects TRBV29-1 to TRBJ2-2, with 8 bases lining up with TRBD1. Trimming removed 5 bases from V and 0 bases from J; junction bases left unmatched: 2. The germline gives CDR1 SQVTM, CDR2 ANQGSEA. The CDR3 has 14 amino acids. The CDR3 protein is CSVSDRANTGELFF. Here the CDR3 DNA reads TGCAGCGTTTCGGACAGGGCGAACACCGGGGAGCTGTTTTTT.

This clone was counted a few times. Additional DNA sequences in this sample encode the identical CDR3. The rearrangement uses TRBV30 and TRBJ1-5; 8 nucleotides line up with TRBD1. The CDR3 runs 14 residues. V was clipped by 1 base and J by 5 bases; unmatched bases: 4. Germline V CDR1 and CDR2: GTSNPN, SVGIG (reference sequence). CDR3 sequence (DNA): TGTGCCTGGAGTGCCGGGACAGGAGATCAGCCCCAGCATTTT. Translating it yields CAWSAGTGDQPQHF. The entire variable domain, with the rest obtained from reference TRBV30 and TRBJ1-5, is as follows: SQTIHQWPATLVQPVGSPLSLECTVEGTSNPNLYWYRQAAGRGLQLLFYSVGIGQISSEVPQNLSASRPQDRQFILSSKKLLLSDSGFYLCAWSAGTGDQPQHFGDGTRLSIL.

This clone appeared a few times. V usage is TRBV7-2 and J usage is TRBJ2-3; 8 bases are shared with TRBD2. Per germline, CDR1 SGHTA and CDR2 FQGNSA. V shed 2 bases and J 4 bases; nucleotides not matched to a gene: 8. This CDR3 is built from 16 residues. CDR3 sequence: CASSLQTSGGADTQYF. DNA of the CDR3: TGTGCCAGCAGCTTACAAACCAGCGGGGGAGCAGATACGCAGTATTTT.

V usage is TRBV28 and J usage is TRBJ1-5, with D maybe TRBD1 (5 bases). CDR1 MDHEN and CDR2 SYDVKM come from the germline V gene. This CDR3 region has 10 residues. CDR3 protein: CGVGDQPQHF. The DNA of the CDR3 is TGTGGCGTAGGGGATCAGCCCCAGCATTTT. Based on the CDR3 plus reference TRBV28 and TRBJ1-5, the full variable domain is DVKVTQSSRYLVKRTGEKVFLECVQDMDHENMFWYRQDPGLGLRLIYFSYDVKMKEKGDIPEGYSVSREKKERFSLILESASTNQTSMYLCGVGDQPQHFGDGTRLSIL.

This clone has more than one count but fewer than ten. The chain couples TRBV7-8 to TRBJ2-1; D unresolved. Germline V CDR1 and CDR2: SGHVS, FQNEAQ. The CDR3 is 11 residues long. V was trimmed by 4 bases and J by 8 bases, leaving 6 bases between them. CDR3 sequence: CASSSVHEQFF. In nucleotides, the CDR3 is TGTGCCAGCAGCTCGGTCCATGAGCAGTTCTTC.

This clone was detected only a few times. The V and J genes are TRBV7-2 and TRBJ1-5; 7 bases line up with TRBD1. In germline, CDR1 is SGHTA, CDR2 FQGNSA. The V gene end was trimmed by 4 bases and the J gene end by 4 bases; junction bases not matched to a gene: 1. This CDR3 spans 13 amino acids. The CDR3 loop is CASSSGGNQPQHF. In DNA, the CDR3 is TGTGCCAGCAGCTCAGGGGGTAATCAGCCCCAGCATTTT.

CDR3 coding DNA: TGCGCCAGCAGCTTCGATTATCAGGACAGGATGTCCTACAATGAGCAGTTCTTC. This sequence encodes CASSFDYQDRMSYNEQFF. The chain carries TRBV5-1 and TRBJ2-1, with 7 bases aligning to TRBD1. The ends lost 2 bases at V and 1 base at J; junction bases unmatched: 12. Germline assignment: CDR1 SGHRS and CDR2 YFSETQ. CDR3 length: 18 amino acids.

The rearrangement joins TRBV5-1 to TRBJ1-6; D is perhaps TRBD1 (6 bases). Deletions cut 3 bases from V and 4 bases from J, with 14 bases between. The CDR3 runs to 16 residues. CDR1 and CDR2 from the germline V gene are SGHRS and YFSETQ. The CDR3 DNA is TGCGCCAGCAGCTCAGTAGACAGGAATTATAATTCACCCCTCCACTTT. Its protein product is CASSSVDRNYNSPLHF.

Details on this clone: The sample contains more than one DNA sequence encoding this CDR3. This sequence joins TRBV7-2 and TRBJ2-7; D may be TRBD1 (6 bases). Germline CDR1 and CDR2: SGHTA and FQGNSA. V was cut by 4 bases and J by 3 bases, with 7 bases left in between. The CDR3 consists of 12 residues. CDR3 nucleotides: TGTGCCAGCAGCTCGACAGGCTACGAGCAGTACTTC. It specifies CASSSTGYEQYF.

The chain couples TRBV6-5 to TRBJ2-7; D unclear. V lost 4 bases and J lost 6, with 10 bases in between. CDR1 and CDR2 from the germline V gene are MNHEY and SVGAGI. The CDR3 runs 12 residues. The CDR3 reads CASSSPVGEQYF. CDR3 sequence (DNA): TGTGCCAGCAGTTCACCGGTCGGCGAGCAGTACTTC.

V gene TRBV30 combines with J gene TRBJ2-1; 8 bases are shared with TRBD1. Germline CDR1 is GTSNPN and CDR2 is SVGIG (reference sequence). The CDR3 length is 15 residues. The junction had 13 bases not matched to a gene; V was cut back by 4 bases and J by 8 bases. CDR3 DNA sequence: TGTGCCTGGAACCCCAGACAGGGGTATTCGGATGAGCAGTTCTTC. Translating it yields CAWNPRQGYSDEQFF.

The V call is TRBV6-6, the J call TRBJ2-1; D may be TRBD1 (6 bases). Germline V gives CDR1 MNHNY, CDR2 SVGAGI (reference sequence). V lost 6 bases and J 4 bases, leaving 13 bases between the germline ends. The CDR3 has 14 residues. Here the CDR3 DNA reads TGTGCCAGCAGCCGCAACGGACAGTACAATGAGCAGTTCTTC. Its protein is CASSRNGQYNEQFF.

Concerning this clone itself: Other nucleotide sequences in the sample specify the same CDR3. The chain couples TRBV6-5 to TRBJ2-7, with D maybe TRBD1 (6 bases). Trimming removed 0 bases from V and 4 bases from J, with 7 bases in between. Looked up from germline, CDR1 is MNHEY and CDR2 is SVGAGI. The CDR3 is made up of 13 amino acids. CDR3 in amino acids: CASSYSTGYEQYF. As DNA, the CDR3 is TGTGCCAGCAGTTACTCGACAGGTTACGAGCAGTACTTC.

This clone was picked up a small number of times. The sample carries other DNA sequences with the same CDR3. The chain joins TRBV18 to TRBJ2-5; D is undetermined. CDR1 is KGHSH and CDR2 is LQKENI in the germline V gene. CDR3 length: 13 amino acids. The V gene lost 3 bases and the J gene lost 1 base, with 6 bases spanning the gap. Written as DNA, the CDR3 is TGTGCCAGCTCACCGGGCAGCCAAGAGACCCAGTACTTC. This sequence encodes CASSPGSQETQYF.

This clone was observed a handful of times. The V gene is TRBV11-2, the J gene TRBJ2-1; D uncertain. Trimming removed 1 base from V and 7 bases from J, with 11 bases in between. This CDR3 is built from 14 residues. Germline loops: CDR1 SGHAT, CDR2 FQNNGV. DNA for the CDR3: TGTGCCAGCAGCTTAGGCGCCGCCCGGAATGAGCAGTTCTTC. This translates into CASSLGAARNEQFF.

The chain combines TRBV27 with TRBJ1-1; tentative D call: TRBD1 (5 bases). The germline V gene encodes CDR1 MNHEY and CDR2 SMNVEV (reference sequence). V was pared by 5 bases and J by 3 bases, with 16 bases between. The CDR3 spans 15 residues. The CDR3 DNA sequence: TGTGCCAGCAGTGGGGGGGGACTTCTGGACACTGAAGCTTTCTTT. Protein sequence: CASSGGGLLDTEAFF.

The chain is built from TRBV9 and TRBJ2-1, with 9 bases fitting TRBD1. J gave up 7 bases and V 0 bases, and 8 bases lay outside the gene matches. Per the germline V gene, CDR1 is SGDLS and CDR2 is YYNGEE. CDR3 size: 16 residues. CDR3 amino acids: CASSVVGTGPENEQFF. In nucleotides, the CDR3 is TGTGCCAGCAGCGTAGTGGGGACAGGGCCGGAAAATGAGCAGTTCTTC.

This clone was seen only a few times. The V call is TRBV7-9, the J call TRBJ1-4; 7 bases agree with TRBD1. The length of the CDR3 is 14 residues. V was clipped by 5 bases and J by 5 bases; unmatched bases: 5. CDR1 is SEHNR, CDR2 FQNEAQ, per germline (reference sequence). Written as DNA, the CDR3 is TGTGCCAGCAGCCCCGGGACAGAGAATGAAAAACTGTTTTTT. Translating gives CASSPGTENEKLFF.

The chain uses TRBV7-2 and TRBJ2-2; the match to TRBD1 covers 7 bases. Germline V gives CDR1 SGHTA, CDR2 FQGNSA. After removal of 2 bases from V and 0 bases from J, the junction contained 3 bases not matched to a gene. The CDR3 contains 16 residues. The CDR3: CASSLTGTANTGELFF. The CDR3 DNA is TGTGCCAGCAGCTTAACCGGGACAGCGAACACCGGGGAGCTGTTTTTT. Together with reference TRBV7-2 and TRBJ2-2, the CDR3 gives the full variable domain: GAGVSQSPSNKVTEKGKDVELRCDPISGHTALYWYRQSLGQGLEFLIYFQGNSAPDKSGLPSDRFSAERTGGSVSTLTIQRTQQEDSAVYLCASSLTGTANTGELFFGEGSRLTVL.

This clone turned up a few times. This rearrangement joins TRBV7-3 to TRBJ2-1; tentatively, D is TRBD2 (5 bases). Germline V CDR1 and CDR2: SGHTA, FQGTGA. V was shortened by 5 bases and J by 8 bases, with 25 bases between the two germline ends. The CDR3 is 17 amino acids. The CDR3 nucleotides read TGTGCCAGCAGCAGCGTACTAGGAACCCCTGGGCACGATGAGCAGTTCTTC. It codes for CASSSVLGTPGHDEQFF.

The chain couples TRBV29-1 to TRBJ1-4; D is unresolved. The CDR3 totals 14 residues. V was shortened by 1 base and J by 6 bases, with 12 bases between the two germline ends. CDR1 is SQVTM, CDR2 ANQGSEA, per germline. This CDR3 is CSVEGRGDHEKLFF. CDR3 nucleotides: TGCAGCGTTGAAGGACGGGGTGACCATGAAAAACTGTTTTTT.

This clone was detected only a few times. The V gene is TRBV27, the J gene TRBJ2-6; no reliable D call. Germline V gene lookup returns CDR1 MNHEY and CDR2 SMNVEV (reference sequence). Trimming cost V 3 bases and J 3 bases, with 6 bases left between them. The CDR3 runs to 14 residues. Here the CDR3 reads CASSLTNGANVLTF. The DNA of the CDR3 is TGTGCCAGCAGTTTGACAAATGGGGCCAACGTCCTGACTTTC.

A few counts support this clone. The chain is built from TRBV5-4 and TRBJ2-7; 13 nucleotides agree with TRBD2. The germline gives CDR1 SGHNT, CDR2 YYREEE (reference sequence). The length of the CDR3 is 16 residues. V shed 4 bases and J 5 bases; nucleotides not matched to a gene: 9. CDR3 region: CASSPRTSGGYNEQYF. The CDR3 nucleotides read TGTGCCAGCAGCCCCCGGACTAGCGGGGGCTACAACGAGCAGTACTTC. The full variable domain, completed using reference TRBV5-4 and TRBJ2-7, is ETGVTQSPTHLIKTRGQQVTLRCSSQSGHNTVSWYQQALGQGPQFIFQYYREEENGRGNFPPRFSGLQFPNYSSELNVNALELDDSALYLCASSPRTSGGYNEQYFGPGTRLTVT.

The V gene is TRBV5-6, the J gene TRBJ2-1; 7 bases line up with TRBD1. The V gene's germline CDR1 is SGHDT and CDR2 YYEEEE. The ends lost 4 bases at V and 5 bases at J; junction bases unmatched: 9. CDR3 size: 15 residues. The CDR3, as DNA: TGTGCCAGCAGCCACCGGGACAGAGACGACAATGAGCAGTTCTTC. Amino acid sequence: CASSHRDRDDNEQFF.

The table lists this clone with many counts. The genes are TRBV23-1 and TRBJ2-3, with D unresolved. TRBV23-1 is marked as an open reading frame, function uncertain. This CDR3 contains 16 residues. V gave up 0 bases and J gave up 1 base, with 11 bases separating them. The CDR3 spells CASSQSFPNCTDTQYF. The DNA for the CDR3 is TGCGCCAGCAGTCAATCGTTTCCCAACTGCACAGATACGCAGTATTTT.

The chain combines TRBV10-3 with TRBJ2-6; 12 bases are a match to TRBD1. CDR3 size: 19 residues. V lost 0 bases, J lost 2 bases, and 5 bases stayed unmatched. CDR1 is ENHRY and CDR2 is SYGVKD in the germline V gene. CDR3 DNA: TGTGCCATCAGTGAGTCTATGGGACAGGGGGCGGCTGGGGCCAACGTCCTGACTTTC. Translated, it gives CAISESMGQGAAGANVLTF.

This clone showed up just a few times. The CDR3 coding sequence is TGTGCCAGCAGCACCCTAAGGGGGACTAGCGGATATACGCAGTATTTT. This sequence encodes CASSTLRGTSGYTQYF. The chain is built from TRBV11-2 and TRBJ2-3; 11 bases map to TRBD2. CDR1 is SGHAT and CDR2 is FQNNGV in the germline V gene. With V trimmed by 5 bases and J by 7 bases, 11 bases remained unmatched. The CDR3 runs 16 residues.